The sequence of this T cell receptor (beta chain) was determined in a study of T cell responses to AZD1222 COVID-19 vaccine. Measured with immunoSEQ multiplex PCR; TCRdb has only the in-frame clones, and not every one. In the table there are just under 75,000 clones, around 80% of which are singletons. On this clone: Its specificity is not known.

Study-level results: Donors were chiefly white British, with a greater number of females, and clonal diversity was perhaps underestimated. The study found Spike-specific TCR breadth and depth rose after two AZD1222 doses.

This specimen was peripheral blood, taken 28 days after the second AZD1222 dose. This receptor was identified in an adult who received the AZD1222 COVID-19 vaccine.

Here the CDR3 DNA reads TGTGCCAGCAGCTTGGGACCTGGGTACGAGCAGTACTTC. Translation gives CASSLGPGYEQYF. J is TRBJ2-7 and V is TRBV5-5; D not resolved. Germline CDR1 is SGHKS and CDR2 is YYEKEE (reference sequence). This CDR3 has 13 residues. V was trimmed by 0 bases and J by 4 bases, leaving 8 bases between them.